Following are 22 T cell receptor beta chains from one sample sequenced in a study of blood T cell repertoires in COVID-19. Some clones are missing from TCRdb's copy, which holds only in-frame ones; the method was immunoSEQ multiplex PCR. Of approximately 400,000 clones listed, approximately 80% are singletons. The sample consisted of peripheral blood. The receptor source for this set is a human donor with acute or convalescent COVID-19. The donor label of this sample is uncertain.

In the case of this clone: Other DNA sequences from this sample encode an identical CDR3 as well. This rearrangement joins TRBV12-3 or TRBV12-4 to TRBJ1-2, with D possibly matching TRBD1 (6 bases). This CDR3 region has 13 residues. Trimming left V 5 bases short and J 4 bases short, with 11 bases between. In DNA form, the CDR3 reads TGTGCCAGCAGTCAACAGGGCCCCTATGGCTACACCTTC. This translates into CASSQQGPYGYTF.

The genes are TRBV19 and TRBJ1-5; 7 positions agree with TRBD1. From germline, CDR1 is LNHDA and CDR2 SQIVND (reference sequence). The CDR3 has 15 amino acids. J gave up 0 bases and V 9 bases, and 8 bases lay outside the gene matches. The CDR3 nucleotides are TGTGCCAGCCGGGACAGAACTTATAGCAATCAGCCCCAGCATTTT. Amino acids: CASRDRTYSNQPQHF.

This sequence joins TRBV20-1 and TRBJ1-2; D not resolved. CDR1 DFQATT and CDR2 SNEGSKA come from the germline V gene (reference sequence). The CDR3 totals 15 residues. The ends were cut back, 3 bases at V and 0 bases at J, with 14 bases in the middle. CDR3 region: CSASRSTAANYGYTF. For the CDR3, the DNA is TGCAGTGCTAGTCGGAGCACCGCAGCTAACTATGGCTACACCTTC.

This clone was detected once. This sequence joins TRBV6-5 and TRBJ2-6; D may be TRBD2 (6 bases). The V end lost 8 bases, the J end lost 2 bases, and 10 bases lay between the germline ends. Germline V CDR1 and CDR2: MNHEY, SVGAGI. The CDR3 spans 14 residues. The CDR3 loop reads CASRSGAGANVLTF. For the CDR3, the DNA is TGTGCCAGCCGGTCGGGGGCTGGGGCCAACGTCCTGACTTTC.

V is TRBV4-2 and J is TRBJ2-7; the match to TRBD2 covers 7 bases. Trimming cost V 11 bases and J 3 bases; bases outside gene matches: 7. CDR1 is LGHNA and CDR2 is YNFKEQ in the germline V gene. CDR3 length: 12 amino acids. The CDR3 loop is CAGGVWGYEQYF. CDR3 bases: TGTGCCGGGGGGGTCTGGGGCTACGAGCAGTACTTC.

V usage is TRBV29-1 and J usage is TRBJ2-1; 11 bases line up with TRBD1. CDR1 SQVTM and CDR2 ANQGSEA come from the germline V gene. CDR3 size: 14 residues. Germline trimming cut 7 bases from V and 7 bases from J; bases unmatched to any gene: 9. The CDR3 here is CSARGGQGENEQFF. DNA of the CDR3: TGCAGCGCCAGAGGGGGACAGGGGGAGAATGAGCAGTTCTTC.

The chain links TRBV28 to TRBJ2-3; possibly TRBD2 for D (6 bases). V lost 4 bases to trimming and J lost 2 bases, with 13 bases between them. This CDR3 spans 15 amino acids. Germline CDR1 reads MDHEN; CDR2 reads SYDVKM. The CDR3 reads CASSSWWGVTDTQYF. The CDR3 DNA sequence: TGTGCCAGCAGTTCATGGTGGGGGGTCACAGATACGCAGTATTTT.

V and J are TRBV18 and TRBJ2-1; 7 bases are shared with TRBD1. There are 14 residues in the CDR3. Germline CDR1 reads KGHSH; CDR2 reads LQKENI. After removal of 1 base from V and 7 bases from J, the junction contained 4 bases not matched to a gene. In nucleotides, the CDR3 is TGTGCCAGCTCACCACGACAGGGATCGAATGAGCAGTTCTTC. Translation gives CASSPRQGSNEQFF.

The CDR3 is CASSFAGGNYGYTF. The CDR3 DNA is TGTGCCAGCAGCTTTGCAGGGGGAAATTATGGCTACACCTTC. The J gene is TRBJ1-2, the V gene TRBV7-9; 7 nucleotides match TRBD1. Germline-derived CDR1 and CDR2 are SEHNR and FQNEAQ (reference sequence). Trimming at V came to 3 bases and at J to 5 bases, leaving 6 bases not matched to a gene. This CDR3 region has 14 residues.

The chain recombines TRBV7-6 with TRBJ2-3; D gene ambiguous. CDR3 length: 12 amino acids. Germline lookup yields CDR1 SGHVS and CDR2 FNYEAQ. The V gene lost 1 base and the J gene lost 4 bases, with 3 bases spanning the gap. The CDR3 DNA follows: TGTGCCAGCAGCTTAGTATCAGATACGCAGTATTTT. Translating it yields CASSLVSDTQYF.

This clone came up a few times. The genes are TRBV7-9 and TRBJ2-2, with D perhaps TRBD2 (6 bases). Germline lookup yields CDR1 SEHNR and CDR2 FQNEAQ (reference sequence). This CDR3 has 16 residues. V lost 1 base, J lost 4 bases, and 13 bases lay in between. In nucleotides, the CDR3 is TGTGCCAGCAGCTTAGTAGGAGGGACCGTCACCGGGGAGCTGTTTTTT. Translated, it gives CASSLVGGTVTGELFF.

This chain uses TRBV30 with TRBJ2-7, with a weak D call TRBD2 (6 bases). The ends were cut back, 2 bases at V and 7 bases at J, with 12 bases in the middle. Germline values: CDR1 GTSNPN, CDR2 SVGIG (reference sequence). The CDR3 consists of 12 residues. In DNA, the CDR3 is TGTGCCTGGAGTCTGGGGGGAGAAGAGCAGTACTTC. Translation: CAWSLGGEEQYF.

This clone was detected many times. The chain carries TRBV12-3 or TRBV12-4 and TRBJ2-7; D is uncertain. The CDR3 consists of 13 residues. Trimming took off 1 base at V and 6 bases at J, with 10 bases between the two ends. CDR3 sequence (DNA): TGTGCCAGCAGTTTAGTTCCGAGGTCCGAGCAGTACTTC. Translated, it gives CASSLVPRSEQYF.

V and J are TRBV11-2 and TRBJ2-1, with D unclear. This CDR3 region has 14 residues. CDR1 SGHAT and CDR2 FQNNGV come from the germline V gene. V lost 8 bases to trimming and J lost 7 bases, with 18 bases between them. The CDR3 DNA sequence: TGTGCCAGCCGCCTCGGAGCGAATCGGAATGAGCAGTTCTTC. It encodes CASRLGANRNEQFF.

This clone was recorded a few times. The DNA for the CDR3 is TGTGCCAGCAGTTCTCAGAATCAGCCCCAGCATTTT. It specifies CASSSQNQPQHF. The chain links TRBV6-6 to TRBJ1-5; D gene uncertain. Germline CDR1 is MNHNY and CDR2 is SVGAGI (reference sequence). The CDR3 is 12 residues long. The V end lost 4 bases, the J end lost 4 bases, and 5 bases lay between the germline ends.

The V gene is TRBV25-1, the J gene TRBJ1-3, with TRBD1 as a possible D gene (5 bases). This CDR3 region has 16 residues. Per germline, CDR1 MGHDK and CDR2 SYGVNS. V was clipped by 2 bases and J by 2 bases, with 13 bases between them. CDR3 protein: CASSEVGRETGNTIYF. The CDR3 DNA follows: TGTGCCAGCAGTGAAGTAGGCAGGGAAACTGGAAACACCATATATTTT.

The chain is built from TRBV5-6 and TRBJ2-5; 11 bases line up with TRBD2. Germline V lookup: CDR1 SGHDT, CDR2 YYEEEE. V shed 2 bases, J shed 7 bases, and the junction held 1 base outside the gene matches. CDR3 length equals 13 residues. CDR3 region: CASSFGLAGTQYF. In DNA form, the CDR3 reads TGTGCCAGCAGCTTCGGACTAGCGGGGACCCAGTACTTC. Complete variable domain (other parts from reference TRBV5-6 and TRBJ2-5): DAGVTQSPTHLIKTRGQQVTLRCSPKSGHDTVSWYQQALGQGPQFIFQYYEEEERQRGNFPDRFSGHQFPNYSSELNVNALLLGDSALYLCASSFGLAGTQYFGPGTRLLVL.

This clone was counted once. The rearrangement uses TRBV2 and TRBJ1-3, with no clear D. This CDR3 has 15 amino acids. Trimming took 5 bases from V and 0 from J, leaving 11 bases between them. CDR1 SNHLY and CDR2 FYNNEI come from the germline V gene. The CDR3 coding sequence is TGTGCCAGCAGTTACCCCGGGATCTCTGGAAACACCATATATTTT. It codes for CASSYPGISGNTIYF.

V and J are TRBV24-1 and TRBJ2-5, with 9 positions matching TRBD1. V lost 9 bases to trimming and J lost 2 bases; unmatched junction nucleotides: 6. The CDR3 extends over 14 amino acids. Germline V gene lookup returns CDR1 KGHDR and CDR2 SFDVKD. DNA for the CDR3: TGTGCCACCTCGGACAGGGGAGGGCAAGAGACCCAGTACTTC. It translates to CATSDRGGQETQYF.

The chain carries TRBV19 and TRBJ1-3; 7 nucleotides agree with TRBD1. V shed 4 bases and J 2 bases; nucleotides not matched to a gene: 8. The CDR3 is made up of 16 amino acids. Germline loops: CDR1 LNHDA, CDR2 SQIVND (reference sequence). CDR3 amino acids: CASSNPGQVPGNTIYF. For the CDR3, the DNA is TGTGCCAGTAGTAACCCTGGACAGGTTCCTGGAAACACCATATATTTT.

The V gene is TRBV6-1, the J gene TRBJ1-5, with 8 nucleotides matching TRBD1. Germline V CDR1 and CDR2: MNHNS, SASEGT. V dropped 4 bases and J dropped 3; count of bases not matched to a gene: 14. The CDR3 is 18 amino acids. The CDR3 sequence: CASSAHTRTGSINQPQHF. In nucleotides, the CDR3 is TGTGCCAGCAGTGCTCATACAAGGACAGGGTCGATCAATCAGCCCCAGCATTTT.

The gene calls are TRBV29-1 and TRBJ2-3, with 8 positions matching TRBD1. In germline, CDR1 is SQVTM, CDR2 ANQGSEA. The V gene end was trimmed by 7 bases and the J gene end by 5 bases; junction bases not matched to a gene: 14. This CDR3 has 15 residues. The CDR3 reads CSASTGAGLRDTQYF. The CDR3 nucleotides read TGCAGCGCATCGACAGGGGCCGGTCTACGAGATACGCAGTATTTT.